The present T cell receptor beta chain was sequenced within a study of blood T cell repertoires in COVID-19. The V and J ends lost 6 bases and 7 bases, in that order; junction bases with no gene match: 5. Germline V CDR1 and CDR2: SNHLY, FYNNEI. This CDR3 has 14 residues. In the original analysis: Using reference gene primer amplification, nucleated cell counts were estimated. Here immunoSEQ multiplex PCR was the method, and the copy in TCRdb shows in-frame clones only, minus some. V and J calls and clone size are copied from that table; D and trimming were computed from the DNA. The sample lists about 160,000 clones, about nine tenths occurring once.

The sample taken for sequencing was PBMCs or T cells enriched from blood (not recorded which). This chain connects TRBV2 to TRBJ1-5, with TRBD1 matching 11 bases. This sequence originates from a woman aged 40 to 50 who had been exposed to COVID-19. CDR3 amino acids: CASRGQGAGQPQHF. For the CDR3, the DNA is TGTGCCAGCAGAGGACAGGGGGCAGGGCAGCCCCAGCATTTT.